What follows are 29 T cell receptor beta chains derived from one specimen sequenced in a study of T cells in Graves' hyperthyroidism and ophthalmopathy. Amplification targeted TCR beta CDR3 regions from RNA transcripts. The TCR CDR3 was amplified in a first-round RT-PCR using the HTBI primer set. Each CDR3 protein gets one entry after TCRdb re-called the multiplex PCR reads with MiXCR. Here the sample spans approximately 480,000 distinct CDR3 sequences, about a fifth being singletons. Material: blood. These receptors originate from a man aged 18 to 30 with Graves' hyperthyroidism.

This clonotype was detected many times. The chain recombines TRBV6-1 with TRBJ1-3; D is unclear. Germline CDR1 reads MNHNS; CDR2 reads SASEGT. Trimming removed 3 bases at V and 0 bases at J, with 18 bases between. The CDR3 has 18 amino acids. CDR3 sequence reads: CASSEDVGLGSSGNTIYF. CDR3 in DNA: TGTGCCAGCAGTGAGGACGTTGGTTTGGGCAGCTCTGGAAACACCATATATTTT.

In its sample, this clonotype was seen many times. A much bigger clone sits one base away, suggesting this may be a read error. The V and J genes are TRBV12-3 or TRBV12-4 and TRBJ1-2; TRBD1 agrees at 8 bases. This CDR3 contains 13 residues. V was pared by 5 bases and J by 7 bases, with 6 bases of the junction left unmatched. CDR3 DNA sequence: TGTGCCAGCAGTCAACCGACAGGGGTTGGCTACACCTTC. Translating gives CASSQPTGVGYTF.

This clonotype was picked up a small number of times. This chain links TRBV7-9 with TRBJ2-7, with D perhaps given as TRBD1 or TRBD2 (6 bases each). The CDR3 has 14 amino acids. The V gene's germline CDR1 is SEHNR and CDR2 FQNEAQ (reference sequence). Trimming cost V 8 bases and J 0 bases, with 14 bases left between them. The CDR3 spells CASQGGLSSYEQYF. The CDR3 DNA reads TGTGCCAGCCAAGGGGGGCTCTCCTCCTACGAGCAGTACTTC.

The rearrangement uses TRBV27 and TRBJ1-2; D ambiguous. V was cut by 5 bases and J by 8 bases, with 6 bases left in between. Looked up from germline, CDR1 is MNHEY and CDR2 is SMNVEV (reference sequence). CDR3 length: 10 amino acids. The CDR3 protein is CASSHQGYTF. The DNA for the CDR3 is TGTGCCAGCAGTCACCAGGGCTACACCTTC.

This clonotype was counted ten times or more. The chain uses TRBV27 and TRBJ1-2; D perhaps matches TRBD1 (5 bases). From germline, CDR1 is MNHEY and CDR2 SMNVEV (reference sequence). The CDR3 consists of 14 residues. Trimming shortened V by 4 bases and J by 7 bases, and 16 bases separated the two germline ends. DNA for the CDR3: TGTGCCAGCAGTTCCCTCGCCGGGGGAATTGGCTACACCTTC. Translation: CASSSLAGGIGYTF.

The V gene is TRBV28, the J gene TRBJ1-5, with 8 bases lining up with TRBD1. The CDR3 spans 15 residues. CDR1 is MDHEN and CDR2 is SYDVKM in the germline V gene. The junction had 8 bases not matched to a gene; V was cut back by 3 bases and J by 7 bases. The CDR3 loop is CASSLQQGVWQPQHF. DNA for the CDR3: TGTGCCAGCAGTTTGCAACAGGGGGTTTGGCAGCCCCAGCATTTT.

This clonotype was observed at least ten times. The rearrangement uses TRBV6-2 or TRBV6-3 and TRBJ1-5; D gene ambiguous. V dropped 8 bases and J dropped 5 bases, with 16 bases sitting between them. The CDR3 loop spans 14 amino acids. The germline V gene has CDR1 MNHEY and CDR2 SVGEGT. The CDR3 sequence is CASSDPGEDQPQHF. DNA for the CDR3: TGTGCCAGCTCCGACCCGGGAGAGGATCAGCCCCAGCATTTT.

In its sample, this clonotype was seen many times. This CDR3 reads CASRSQGDRGYEQYF. CDR3 bases: TGTGCCAGCAGATCCCAGGGGGACAGGGGCTACGAGCAGTACTTC. The V call is TRBV19, the J call TRBJ2-7; 10 bases match TRBD1. V was pared by 9 bases and J by 3 bases, with 11 bases of the junction left unmatched. CDR3 length: 15 amino acids. CDR1 and CDR2 from the germline V gene are LNHDA and SQIVND (reference sequence).

Ten or more counts support this clonotype. The chain couples TRBV7-8 to TRBJ1-2; TRBD1 matches at 7 bases. This CDR3 spans 14 amino acids. Germline assignment: CDR1 SGHVS and CDR2 FQNEAQ. V was clipped by 5 bases and J by 4 bases; unmatched bases: 7. The CDR3 DNA follows: TGTGCCAGCAGCCCTTCAAGGGACAGCTATGGCTACACCTTC. It translates to CASSPSRDSYGYTF. The whole variable domain, filled in from reference TRBV7-8 and TRBJ1-2, reads GAGVSQSPRYKVAKRGQDVALRCDPISGHVSLFWYQQALGQGPEFLTYFQNEAQLDKSGLPSDRFFAERPEGSVSTLKIQRTQQEDSAVYLCASSPSRDSYGYTFGSGTRLTVV.

In the case of this clonotype: This may arise from a read error, as a much more abundant clone is one base away. No conserved phenylalanine or tryptophan ends this CDR3, so it is likely a read error. The chain carries TRBV28 and TRBJ1-5; D might be TRBD1 (6 bases). CDR3 length equals 16 residues. Per germline, CDR1 MDHEN and CDR2 SYDVKM. V gave up 2 bases and J gave up 2 bases, with 13 bases separating them. CDR3 region: CASSLKGGAGNQPQHC. For the CDR3, the DNA is TGTGCCAGCAGTTTAAAAGGGGGGGCGGGCAATCAGCCCCAGCATTGT.

The rearrangement joins TRBV6-1 to TRBJ2-7; D unclear. The germline gives CDR1 MNHNS, CDR2 SASEGT. Deletions cut 5 bases from V and 7 bases from J, with 15 bases between. This CDR3 region has 13 residues. CDR3 residues: CASSTGPQSEQYF. CDR3 sequence (DNA): TGTGCCAGCAGTACGGGCCCGCAGTCGGAGCAGTACTTC.

The genes are TRBV5-1 and TRBJ2-7; D is uncertain. Between the trimmed V and J ends, which lost 0 bases and 2 bases, there was a span of 12 bases. CDR1 and CDR2 (germline): SGHRS, YFSETQ. CDR3 length: 15 residues. The CDR3 sequence is CASSLGWQETYEQYF. CDR3 bases: TGCGCCAGCAGCTTGGGTTGGCAGGAAACCTACGAGCAGTACTTC.

The chain joins TRBV6-1 to TRBJ1-3, with D uncertain. Trimming shortened V by 8 bases and J by 5 bases, and 10 bases separated the two germline ends. Per the germline V gene, CDR1 is MNHNS and CDR2 is SASEGT. The CDR3 is 12 amino acids. CDR3: CASRVERNTIYF. In DNA, the CDR3 is TGTGCCAGCCGGGTGGAGCGAAACACCATATATTTT.

The J gene is TRBJ2-5, the V gene TRBV28; 10 bases are shared with TRBD2. Germline CDR1 and CDR2: MDHEN and SYDVKM. After removal of 5 bases from V and 2 bases from J, the junction contained 11 bases not matched to a gene. The CDR3 runs 17 residues. Here the CDR3 reads CASSPWVEAGGQETQYF. For the CDR3, the DNA is TGTGCCAGCAGTCCTTGGGTAGAAGCGGGGGGGCAAGAGACCCAGTACTTC.

J is TRBJ2-5 and V is TRBV27; TRBD1 matches at 10 bases. Germline V lookup: CDR1 MNHEY, CDR2 SMNVEV (reference sequence). V lost 6 bases to trimming and J lost 4 bases; unmatched junction nucleotides: 8. The CDR3 consists of 15 residues. Here the CDR3 DNA reads TGTGCCAGCAGCAAAGCGGGACAGGGGCGAGAGACCCAGTACTTC. Its translation: CASSKAGQGRETQYF.

The chain is built from TRBV5-4 and TRBJ2-5, with 9 bases identical to TRBD2. Trimming took 1 base from V and 4 from J; bases not matched to a gene: 17. The germline V gene encodes CDR1 SGHNT and CDR2 YYREEE (reference sequence). The CDR3 is made up of 19 amino acids. The CDR3 protein is CASSLLGNSGGGGRETQYF. CDR3 nucleotides: TGTGCCAGCAGCTTGCTGGGAAATAGCGGGGGCGGGGGAAGAGAGACCCAGTACTTC.

This clonotype was counted ten times or more. CDR3 sequence: CAFGGPEAFF. For the CDR3, the DNA is TGTGCCTTTGGGGGTCCTGAAGCTTTCTTT. The gene calls are TRBV30 and TRBJ1-1; weak D call: TRBD1 (5 bases). Germline CDR1 and CDR2: GTSNPN and SVGIG (reference sequence). This CDR3 comprises 10 residues. Trimming took off 7 bases at V and 6 bases at J, with 9 bases between the two ends.

V gene TRBV6-1 combines with J gene TRBJ2-7; D perhaps matches TRBD2 (6 bases). This CDR3 has 13 amino acids. CDR1 and CDR2 from the germline V gene are MNHNS and SASEGT. Trimming stripped 5 bases from V and 5 bases from J, with 13 bases between. The DNA of the CDR3 is TGTGCCAGCAGTATCGGAGGGGTGGACGAGCAGTACTTC. Translating gives CASSIGGVDEQYF.

This clonotype was seen repeatedly, ten times or more. This chain joins TRBV12-3 or TRBV12-4 and TRBJ1-3, with TRBD1 matching 9 bases. The CDR3 has 15 residues. V lost 3 bases, J lost 6 bases, and 6 bases stayed unmatched. The CDR3 DNA reads as TGTGCCAGCAGTTTCAACAGGGGGCTGATAAACACCATATATTTT. It specifies CASSFNRGLINTIYF.

This clonotype showed up many times. This sequence joins TRBV4-1 and TRBJ1-1, with a tentative D call TRBD1 (5 bases). V shed 4 bases and J shed 1 base, with 13 bases lying between them. The CDR3 length is 15 residues. The germline gives CDR1 MGHRA, CDR2 YSYEKL. The DNA of the CDR3 is TGCGCCAGCAGCCTATCCAGGGAGGGGAACACTGAAGCTTTCTTT. It yields the protein CASSLSREGNTEAFF.

This clonotype was detected a few times. This chain joins TRBV27 and TRBJ2-3, with 12 bases that match TRBD1. V shed 8 bases and J 4 bases; nucleotides not matched to a gene: 7. The CDR3 has 15 residues. The germline CDR1 and CDR2 sequences are MNHEY and SMNVEV (reference sequence). CDR3 coding DNA: TGTGCCAGCCATTGGGACAGGGGGCCCCCAGATACGCAGTATTTT. It codes for CASHWDRGPPDTQYF.

Comments on this clonotype: The conserved phenylalanine or tryptophan is not found at the CDR3 terminus, so this likely reflects a read error. This chain joins TRBV6-5 and TRBJ1-1; D ambiguous. Germline CDR1 MNHEY, CDR2 SVGAGI. CDR3 length: 14 residues. Trimming removed 3 bases at V and 4 bases at J, with 12 bases between. The CDR3 DNA reads TGTGCCAGCAGTTATCTGTCCGCGGGCACTGAAGCTTTCTAT. This encodes CASSYLSAGTEAFY.

This chain joins TRBV12-3 or TRBV12-4 and TRBJ2-7, with 9 bases matching TRBD1. The trim removed 7 bases at V and 5 bases at J, leaving 12 bases unmatched. The CDR3 extends over 15 amino acids. The chain's CDR3 is CASTEGGQGFHEQYF. As DNA, the CDR3 is TGTGCCAGCACCGAGGGGGGACAGGGTTTCCACGAGCAGTACTTC.

This clonotype was counted at least ten times. This rearrangement joins TRBV4-1 to TRBJ1-5, with D unclear. This CDR3 comprises 13 residues. V lost 1 base, J lost 7 bases, and 8 bases lay in between. Per germline, CDR1 MGHRA and CDR2 YSYEKL. The DNA for the CDR3 is TGCGCCAGCAGCCAAGTGTTCGGCCAGCCCCAGCATTTT. This codes for CASSQVFGQPQHF.

This clonotype was seen a few times. The chain is built from TRBV19 and TRBJ2-7; D ambiguous. The germline gives CDR1 LNHDA, CDR2 SQIVND (reference sequence). The CDR3 contains 11 residues. V was clipped by 8 bases and J by 3 bases, with 8 bases between them. CDR3 sequence (DNA): TGTGCCAGTGGGTCCCTCTACGAGCAGTACTTC. Protein: CASGSLYEQYF.

This clonotype has only a few counts. One end of the junction does not line up with germline, which may come from a read error. The chain employs TRBV28 and TRBJ2-7; 10 bases agree with TRBD1. Germline CDR1 and CDR2: MDHEN and SYDVKM. This CDR3 contains 13 residues. DNA of the CDR3: TGCGCCAGCAGGGGGACAGGGGAGAACGAGCAGTACTTC. As protein: CASRGTGENEQYF.

This clonotype was counted a few times. V is TRBV2 and J is TRBJ2-7; tentative D call: TRBD1 (6 bases). Germline V CDR1 and CDR2: SNHLY, FYNNEI. V lost 2 bases and J 4 bases, leaving 15 bases between the germline ends. The CDR3 is 15 residues long. CDR3 in amino acids: CASSESAGDLYEQYF. The CDR3 DNA sequence: TGTGCCAGCAGTGAATCGGCAGGGGACCTTTACGAGCAGTACTTC.

The gene calls are TRBV10-3 and TRBJ2-7; D gene uncertain. Trimming pared 4 bases from V and 5 bases from J, leaving 12 bases between. Per the germline V gene, CDR1 is ENHRY and CDR2 is SYGVKD. The CDR3 has 13 amino acids. CDR3: CAISVGSPNEQYF. The CDR3 DNA is TGTGCCATCAGTGTCGGCTCCCCAAACGAGCAGTACTTC.

This chain joins TRBV7-2 and TRBJ2-7; tentative D call: TRBD1 (6 bases). Germline V CDR1 and CDR2: SGHTA, FQGNSA. Trimming pared 2 bases from V and 6 bases from J, leaving 14 bases between. This CDR3 is 14 amino acids long. The CDR3 is CASSLYRDLGEQYF. The CDR3 DNA sequence: TGTGCCAGCAGCTTATACAGGGATTTGGGCGAGCAGTACTTC.